These T cell receptor beta chains were read from a single sample in a study of response to subunit inactivated influenza vaccine. Each CDR3 protein gets one entry after TCRdb re-called the RT-PCR reads with MiXCR. This table has hundreds of thousands of distinct CDR3 sequences, less than 10% appearing once. Source: PBMCs from blood, taken less than 25 months after vaccination. The source is a man between 50 and 69 years old who received an inactivated influenza vaccine. CDR3s include the opening cysteine and the closing phenylalanine or tryptophan. The D gene is left open where the match is weak. Expanded clones get a size class; other rows say once, few or many, or leave the size out.

NA	TRBV14	few	TRBJ1-6	TGTGCCAGCAGCCAAGTCAGGGGCAATTCACCCCTCCACTTT	CASSQVRGNSPLHF
NA	TRBV6-2/TRBV6-3	NA	TRBJ1-5	TGTGCCAGCAGTTATCCCTCGACAGTCCCTAGCAATCAGCCCCAGCATTTT	CASSYPSTVPSNQPQHF
TRBD1	TRBV5-1	few	TRBJ2-3	TGCGCCAGCAGCTACGGGTTGACAGGGTTCGGTACGCAGTATTTT	CASSYGLTGFGTQYF
TRBD2	TRBV6-2/TRBV6-3	few	TRBJ2-1	TGTGCCAGCAGGCTTAGCGGGAGGCCCTACAATGAGCAGTTCTTC	CASRLSGRPYNEQFF
TRBD2	TRBV9	many	TRBJ2-1	TGTGCCAGCAACGTAGCTGGCGGGGGGACCAATGAGCAGTTCTTC	CASNVAGGGTNEQFF
TRBD1	TRBV20-1	NA	TRBJ2-1	TGCAGTGCTACTGATCCGGGACAGGGTGGTACTGAGCAGTTCTTC	CSATDPGQGGTEQFF
NA	TRBV12-3/TRBV12-4	few	TRBJ1-1	TGTGCCAGCAGTTCCACGGGTCTGAACACTGTTGAAGCTTTCTTT	CASSSTGLNTVEAFF
TRBD1	TRBV5-8	NA	TRBJ2-1	TGTGCCAGCAGCTTACCCCGGGACAGGGTAAATGAGCAGTTCTTC	CASSLPRDRVNEQFF
TRBD2	TRBV27	NA	TRBJ2-7	TGTGCCAGCAGTTTCTCTAGCGGGACTAGCTCCTACGAGCAGTACTTC	CASSFSSGTSSYEQYF
TRBD2	TRBV3-1	many	TRBJ2-3	TGTGCCAGCAGCGAGGGACTAGCGGGAATGAATACGCAGTATTTT	CASSEGLAGMNTQYF
NA	TRBV5-1	many	TRBJ2-5	TGTGCCAGCTCACAGAACCAAGAGACCCAGTACTTC	CASSQNQETQYF
TRBD1	TRBV3-1	few	TRBJ2-7	TGTGCCAGCAGCCATCCGGGACAGGGGTCTAGCGAGCAGTACTTC	CASSHPGQGSSEQYF
TRBD1	TRBV4-3	few	TRBJ1-3	TGCGCCAGCAGCCTAGGGACAGGGGTTGGAAACACCATATATTTT	CASSLGTGVGNTIYF
NA	TRBV20-1	many	TRBJ1-1	TGCAGTGCTAGGCCGTACGCCGGGGGCACTGAAGCTTTCTTT	CSARPYAGGTEAFF
NA	TRBV29-1	many	TRBJ2-2	TGCAGCGTTGGAGGGACCTACAACACCGGGGAGCTGTTTTTT	CSVGGTYNTGELFF
NA	TRBV20-1	NA	TRBJ2-7	TGCAGTGCTAGGGTCCCGAGCTCCTACGAGCAGTACTTC	CSARVPSSYEQYF
NA	TRBV20-1	many	TRBJ2-3	TGCAGTGCTAGCCAGGGCCGCACAGATACGCAGTATTTT	CSASQGRTDTQYF
NA	TRBV12-3/TRBV12-4	few	TRBJ2-3	TGTACCAGCAGTTTTAACCGAGGGCAGTATTTT	CTSSFNRGQYF
TRBD1	TRBV15	many	TRBJ2-7	TGTGCCACCGGGACAGGGGTCTCCTACGAGCAGTACTTC	CATGTGVSYEQYF
TRBD2	TRBV6-2/TRBV6-3	few	TRBJ2-7	TGTGCCAGCAAGAGTCTGGGACTAGCGAGCTCCTACGAGCAGTACTTC	CASKSLGLASSYEQYF
TRBD2	TRBV7-9	NA	TRBJ2-3	TGTGCCAGCAGCTTATATCCCCTAGCGGGAGTCCAAGCTACGCAGTATTTT	CASSLYPLAGVQATQYF
NA	TRBV4-3	few	TRBJ1-6	TGCGCCAGCGGAGCCGGTGTTACCTACAGTTCACCCCTCCACTTT	CASGAGVTYSSPLHF